This is a list of T cell receptor beta chains from one sample in a study of blood T cell repertoires in COVID-19. Only in-frame clones appear in the TCRdb table, and some are missing; sequencing was by immunoSEQ multiplex PCR. The sample consists of about 250,000 clones, roughly 85% of them appearing once. The sample comprised PBMCs or T cells enriched from blood (not recorded which). The receptors were gathered from a man between 35 and 55 years old who had been exposed to COVID-19. CDR3s leave out the opening cysteine and the closing phenylalanine or tryptophan. For some rows the clone size is stated as once, few or many, or as a class when expanded; others skip it.

V,size,CDR3
TRBV7-8,-,ASSLVLAGGHEQF
TRBV7-3,-,ASSSGTGSTEAF
TRBV11-2,-,ASSPTSGSSYEQY
TRBV19,-,ASSITGWGTEAF
TRBV3-1/TRBV3-2,-,ASSHIYEQY
TRBV7-9,few,ASSTGQYYGYT
TRBV30,-,AWRADGETQY
TRBV7-3,-,ASSLDRDNEQF
TRBV7-6,-,ASSTKRGHRARQGNQPQH
TRBV12-3/TRBV12-4,few,ASRQSNYGYT
TRBV28,-,ASSPSGGTYEQY
TRBV29-1,-,SGRGSQETQY
TRBV10-3,-,AISTGTSGGNEQF
TRBV11-3,-,ASELGLAGTNTGELF
TRBV30,few,AWGIQGNYGYT
TRBV2,-,ASSAGTGGRNEQY
TRBV29-1,-,SVEGSWTSEQY
TRBV10-3,-,AISKDSTGNTIY
TRBV20-1,-,SASPQGNF
TRBV13,-,ASSGWDSPPNIQY
TRBV6-5,-,ASGRDRENIQY
TRBV7-2,once,ASSRDSRNEKLF
TRBV18,once,ASSTGLNTEAF
TRBV7-9,-,ASGGARIFANEQF
TRBV11-2,-,ASSFFRGGFTGELF
TRBV2,-,ASSEGGTGPGNTIY